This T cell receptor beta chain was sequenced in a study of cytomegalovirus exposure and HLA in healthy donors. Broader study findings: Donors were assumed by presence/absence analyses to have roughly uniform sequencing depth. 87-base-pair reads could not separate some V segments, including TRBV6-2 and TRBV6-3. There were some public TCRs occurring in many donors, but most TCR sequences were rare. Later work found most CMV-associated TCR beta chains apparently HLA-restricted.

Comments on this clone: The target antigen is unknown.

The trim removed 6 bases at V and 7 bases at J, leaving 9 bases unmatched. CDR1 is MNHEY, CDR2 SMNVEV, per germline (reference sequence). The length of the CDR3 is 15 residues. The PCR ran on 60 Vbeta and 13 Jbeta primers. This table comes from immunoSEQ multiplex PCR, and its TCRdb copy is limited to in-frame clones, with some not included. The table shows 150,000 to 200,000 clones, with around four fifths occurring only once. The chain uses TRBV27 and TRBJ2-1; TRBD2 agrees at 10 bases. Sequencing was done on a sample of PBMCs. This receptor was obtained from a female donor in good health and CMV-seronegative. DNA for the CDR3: TGTGCCAGCAGATTGCTAGCGGGAGTGGGAAATGAGCAGTTCTTC. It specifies CASRLLAGVGNEQFF.